The 27 T cell receptor beta chains listed next were all sequenced from one sample in a study of T cells in Graves' hyperthyroidism and ophthalmopathy. Amplified TCR beta CDR3 regions came from RNA transcripts. HTBI primers drove first-round RT-PCR of the TCR CDR3. In TCRdb, the multiplex PCR reads were re-called with MiXCR into one record per CDR3 protein. The repertoire holds some 800,000 distinct CDR3 sequences, about 38% seen once, with more than 7% in the top ten. The specimen was blood. The receptors were gathered from a man aged 18 to 29 with Graves' hyperthyroidism.

The chain carries TRBV12-3 or TRBV12-4 and TRBJ1-3; unclear D gene. The CDR3 length is 14 residues. V shed 2 bases and J shed 0 bases, with 5 bases lying between them. In nucleotides, the CDR3 is TGTGCCAGCAGTTTACGGAACTCTGGAAACACCATATATTTT. It encodes CASSLRNSGNTIYF.

With respect to this clonotype: A much larger clone lies one base from this, so it may be a read error. V and J are TRBV7-2 and TRBJ1-5, with D unresolved. The CDR3 has 13 amino acids. Germline V gene data show CDR1 as SGHTA and CDR2 as FQGNSA. V gave up 5 bases and J gave up 9 bases, with 14 bases separating them. The CDR3 region is CASSQGLTPPQHF. CDR3 bases: TGTGCCAGCAGCCAAGGGCTAACCCCGCCCCAGCATTTT.

The chain is built from TRBV2 and TRBJ1-4, with a possible D match to TRBD1 (5 bases). This CDR3 comprises 16 residues. The germline gives CDR1 SNHLY, CDR2 FYNNEI. Trimming shortened V by 0 bases and J by 1 base, and 9 bases separated the two germline ends. CDR3 amino acids: CASSEALGGTNEKLFF. CDR3 DNA: TGTGCCAGCAGTGAAGCGCTTGGGGGAACTAATGAAAAACTGTTTTTT.

This sequence joins TRBV7-8 and TRBJ2-7; TRBD2 aligns across 8 bases. Germline lookup yields CDR1 SGHVS and CDR2 FQNEAQ. This CDR3 comprises 15 residues. V gave up 5 bases and J gave up 3 bases; unmatched junction bases: 9. Written as DNA, the CDR3 is TGTGCCAGCAGCCCCCCCGGGGGGGATGTCTACGAGCAGTACTTC. Its protein is CASSPPGGDVYEQYF.

This clonotype was counted between two and nine times. J is TRBJ2-7 and V is TRBV7-2; D call uncertain. Trimming cost V 1 base and J 7 bases, with 11 bases left between them. The CDR3 sequence is 13 residues long. Per the germline V gene, CDR1 is SGHTA and CDR2 is FQGNSA. The CDR3 loop reads CASSLDPFLEQYF. As DNA, the CDR3 is TGTGCCAGCAGCTTAGATCCGTTCCTGGAGCAGTACTTC. The complete variable domain, with remaining parts taken from reference TRBV7-2 and TRBJ2-7, reads GAGVSQSPSNKVTEKGKDVELRCDPISGHTALYWYRQSLGQGLEFLIYFQGNSAPDKSGLPSDRFSAERTGGSVSTLTIQRTQQEDSAVYLCASSLDPFLEQYFGPGTRLTVT.

This clonotype has at least ten counts. This rearrangement joins TRBV29-1 to TRBJ1-3; TRBD1 aligns across 7 bases. Germline CDR1 is SQVTM and CDR2 is ANQGSEA. The CDR3 totals 14 residues. V shed 6 bases, J shed 0 bases, and the junction held 5 bases outside the gene matches. The CDR3 protein is CSVPGTDSGNTIYF. The CDR3, as DNA: TGCAGCGTGCCCGGGACAGACTCTGGAAACACCATATATTTT.

The chain is built from TRBV29-1 and TRBJ1-4; TRBD1 aligns across 9 bases. The V gene end was trimmed by 4 bases and the J gene end by 5 bases; junction bases not matched to a gene: 8. This CDR3 is built from 15 residues. CDR1 is SQVTM and CDR2 is ANQGSEA in the germline V gene. CDR3 sequence reads: CSVGGGTGGNEKLFF. DNA for the CDR3: TGCAGCGTTGGGGGGGGAACAGGGGGCAATGAAAAACTGTTTTTT. The whole variable domain, remainder taken from reference TRBV29-1 and TRBJ1-4, is SAVISQKPSRDICQRGTSLTIQCQVDSQVTMMFWYRQQPGQSLTLIATANQGSEATYESGFVIDKFPISRPNLTFSTLTVSNMSPEDSSIYLCSVGGGTGGNEKLFFGSGTQLSVL.

V and J are TRBV10-3 and TRBJ2-2; 13 bases agree with TRBD2. The CDR3 is made up of 16 amino acids. Trimming took 8 bases from V and 2 from J; bases not matched to a gene: 5. Per the germline V gene, CDR1 is ENHRY and CDR2 is SYGVKD. The CDR3 spells CAIAGTSGINTGELFF. The CDR3 region has the DNA TGTGCCATCGCGGGGACTAGCGGGATCAACACCGGGGAGCTGTTTTTT.

The CDR3 is CATSDGRGETQYF. CDR3 DNA: TGTGCCACCAGTGATGGCCGCGGAGAGACCCAGTACTTC. V gene TRBV24-1 combines with J gene TRBJ2-5; the D is unclear. Per the germline V gene, CDR1 is KGHDR and CDR2 is SFDVKD. V was shortened by 3 bases and J by 4 bases, with 8 bases between the two germline ends. This CDR3 comprises 13 residues.

In its sample, this clonotype was seen many times. The chain recombines TRBV15 with TRBJ1-2; the match to TRBD1 covers 7 bases. This CDR3 region has 15 residues. Germline V CDR1 and CDR2: LNHNV, YYDKDF (reference sequence). Trimming at V came to 2 bases and at J to 5 bases, leaving 8 bases not matched to a gene. The CDR3 sequence is CATSRTGDTGYGYTF. DNA of the CDR3: TGTGCCACCAGCAGAACAGGGGATACGGGATATGGCTACACCTTC.

This chain connects TRBV19 to TRBJ2-7; maybe TRBD1 (5 bases). Trimming took 3 bases from V and 0 from J, leaving 12 bases between them. The CDR3 runs to 15 residues. Looked up from germline, CDR1 is LNHDA and CDR2 is SQIVND (reference sequence). The CDR3 reads CASSMGQESSYEQYF. The CDR3 coding sequence is TGTGCCAGTAGTATGGGGCAGGAGAGCTCCTACGAGCAGTACTTC.

At least ten counts were recorded for this clonotype. This rearrangement joins TRBV20-1 to TRBJ1-1; no definite D call. The CDR3 loop spans 13 amino acids. Germline lookup yields CDR1 DFQATT and CDR2 SNEGSKA (reference sequence). V was shortened by 3 bases and J by 1 base, with 9 bases between the two germline ends. CDR3 in DNA: TGCAGTGCTAGTGAACACAGGAACACTGAAGCTTTCTTT. Residues: CSASEHRNTEAFF.

This clonotype was recorded many times. The rearrangement links TRBV29-1 to TRBJ2-7, with 8 bases that match TRBD2. V shed 5 bases and J 2 bases; nucleotides not matched to a gene: 8. The CDR3 totals 14 residues. CDR1 SQVTM and CDR2 ANQGSEA come from the germline V gene. CDR3 nucleotide sequence: TGCAGCGTTTCCCCTAGCGGGTTGGCCTACGAGCAGTACTTC. It is translated as CSVSPSGLAYEQYF.

This clonotype was picked up many times. The CDR3 DNA reads TGTGCCCAAGGGCTCTCGGGGACCGGGGAGCTGTTTTTT. It yields the protein CAQGLSGTGELFF. The chain has TRBV2 and TRBJ2-2, with D tentatively TRBD2 (5 bases). Trimming took 11 bases from V and 5 from J, leaving 15 bases between them. The CDR3 totals 13 residues. Germline-derived CDR1 and CDR2 are SNHLY and FYNNEI. Combining the CDR3 with reference TRBV2 and TRBJ2-2 gives the whole variable domain EPEVTQTPSHQVTQMGQEVILRCVPISNHLYFYWYRQILGQKVEFLVSFYNNEISEKSEIFDDQFSVERPDGSNFTLKIRSTKLEDSAMYFCAQGLSGTGELFFGEGSRLTVL.

The chain employs TRBV7-8 and TRBJ2-1, with D perhaps matching TRBD2 (6 bases). Trimming left V 1 base short and J 0 bases short, with 13 bases between. CDR3 size: 17 residues. Germline-derived CDR1 and CDR2 are SGHVS and FQNEAQ. CDR3 amino acids: CASSLEAGGNSYNEQFF. The CDR3 bases are TGTGCCAGCAGCTTAGAGGCTGGGGGGAACTCCTACAATGAGCAGTTCTTC.

The chain is built from TRBV10-3 and TRBJ1-2; D is perhaps TRBD1 (6 bases). Trimming removed 2 bases from V and 3 bases from J, with 10 bases in between. CDR3 length equals 14 residues. In germline, CDR1 is ENHRY, CDR2 SYGVKD. The CDR3 region is CAISEGGRDYGYTF. The CDR3 nucleotides are TGTGCCATCAGTGAGGGGGGCAGGGACTATGGCTACACCTTC.

In its sample, this clonotype was seen a few times. The chain uses TRBV12-3 or TRBV12-4 and TRBJ1-5; D is uncertain. This CDR3 region has 15 residues. The germline V and J ends were trimmed by 5 bases and 3 bases, with 14 bases remaining between them. CDR3 DNA sequence: TGTGCCAGCAGTGTTGAGGTCGTCCTCAATCAGCCCCAGCATTTT. Encoded protein: CASSVEVVLNQPQHF.

Details on this clonotype: A read error may explain this, as a much larger clone is one base away. V and J are TRBV7-9 and TRBJ1-5; weak D call: TRBD1 (6 bases). In germline, CDR1 is SEHNR, CDR2 FQNEAQ (reference sequence). The CDR3 runs 15 residues. The CDR3 spells CASSLGLGGDQPRHF. CDR3 sequence (DNA): TGTGCCAGCAGCCTGGGATTAGGGGGGGATCAGCCCCGGCATTTT.

This clonotype was seen more than once but under ten times. The chain combines TRBV2 with TRBJ2-5, with D unclear. This CDR3 comprises 13 residues. Germline lookup yields CDR1 SNHLY and CDR2 FYNNEI. Trimming shortened V by 7 bases and J by 2 bases, and 11 bases separated the two germline ends. Here the CDR3 reads CASTPDLQETQYF. CDR3 coding DNA: TGTGCCAGCACCCCAGATCTTCAAGAGACCCAGTACTTC.

This clonotype was recorded at least ten times. The chain carries TRBV12-3 or TRBV12-4 and TRBJ1-4, with 7 bases lining up with TRBD1. This CDR3 comprises 14 residues. The V segment lost 7 bases and the J segment 7 bases; nucleotides outside the gene matches: 9. The CDR3 spells CASIRQGRAEKLFF. Written as DNA, the CDR3 is TGTGCCAGCATTCGACAGGGACGAGCTGAAAAACTGTTTTTT.

In its sample, this clonotype was seen once. The rearrangement uses TRBV20-1 and TRBJ1-4; a weak D match, TRBD1 (5 bases). Looked up from germline, CDR1 is DFQATT and CDR2 is SNEGSKA (reference sequence). The CDR3 extends over 15 amino acids. V gave up 0 bases and J gave up 5 bases, with 13 bases separating them. The CDR3, as DNA: TGCAGTGCTAGAGAAGGGGTCAGCCTGAATGAAAAACTGTTTTTT. Its translation: CSAREGVSLNEKLFF.

V is TRBV9 and J is TRBJ2-2, with TRBD2 matching over 7 bases. The trim removed 5 bases at V and 5 bases at J, leaving 6 bases unmatched. The germline V gene has CDR1 SGDLS and CDR2 YYNGEE. The CDR3 has 14 residues. The CDR3, as DNA: TGTGCCAGCAGTTCTACCGGGGGGACCGGGGAGCTGTTTTTT. Translation gives CASSSTGGTGELFF.

The chain couples TRBV15 to TRBJ2-2, with D possibly matching TRBD1 (6 bases). The CDR3 sequence is 16 residues long. The V and J ends lost 0 bases and 9 bases respectively, with 17 bases between them. Germline loops: CDR1 LNHNV, CDR2 YYDKDF (reference sequence). The CDR3 coding sequence is TGTGCCACCAGCAGAGATGGGGGCCAAGCCTTGAGGGAGCTGTTTTTT. Translation gives CATSRDGGQALRELFF.

The rearrangement uses TRBV6-5 and TRBJ1-2; unclear D gene. Trimming pared 2 bases from V and 6 bases from J, leaving 16 bases between. CDR1 and CDR2 (germline): MNHEY, SVGAGI. The CDR3 is made up of 15 amino acids. The CDR3 sequence: CASSYVKGSTNGYTF. The CDR3, as DNA: TGTGCCAGCAGTTACGTTAAAGGGTCAACCAATGGCTACACCTTC.

The chain employs TRBV9 and TRBJ1-6, with a tentative D call TRBD1 (5 bases). Germline values: CDR1 SGDLS, CDR2 YYNGEE. Trimming pared 5 bases from V and 10 bases from J, leaving 22 bases between. The CDR3 consists of 16 residues. The CDR3, as DNA: TGTGCCAGCAGATCTCCCTCCCGGGGCCTGGGGTCACCCCTCCACTTT. It yields the protein CASRSPSRGLGSPLHF.

This clonotype has at least ten counts. This chain links TRBV7-2 with TRBJ2-5; the D is unclear. Trimming removed 3 bases from V and 5 bases from J, with 4 bases in between. Germline V gene sequence: CDR1 SGHTA, CDR2 FQGNSA. The CDR3 is 11 amino acids. Written as DNA, the CDR3 is TGTGCCAGCAGCTTCTACGAGACCCAGTACTTC. Protein sequence: CASSFYETQYF.

V gene TRBV6-4 combines with J gene TRBJ2-5; D call uncertain. V lost 8 bases and J lost 5, with 15 bases in between. The CDR3 has 13 residues. The germline V gene has CDR1 MRHNA and CDR2 SNTAGT. The CDR3 loop is CASSPDLGETQYF. The CDR3 nucleotides are TGTGCCAGCTCACCCGACCTGGGGGAGACCCAGTACTTC.